Sequencing of this T cell receptor beta chain was carried out in a study of T cell repertoires in cytomegalovirus infection. Study observations and caveats: Across the ex vivo response, the dominant clonotypes were HLA-C-restricted CMV-specific TCR beta clonotypes.

This clonotype was detected only a few times. The antigen remains unidentified. V was shortened by 6 bases and J by 2 bases, with 5 bases between the two germline ends. The CDR3 extends over 12 amino acids. TCRdb re-derived calls from the reads in MiXCR, one entry per CDR3 protein. The repertoire includes around 180,000 distinct CDR3 sequences, approximately 19% of them detected once, and approximately 2.9% sits in the top ten. This receptor was obtained from a human donor in good health (CMV status not recorded). Some clones in this sample may be carry-over from other donors' samples. The V call is TRBV12-3 or TRBV12-4, the J call TRBJ1-3; D gene uncertain. The sequenced material came from PBMCs. The CDR3 sequence is CASRIPGNTIYF. The CDR3 region has the DNA TGTGCCAGCAGGATCCCTGGAAACACCATATATTTT.